Following are 22 T cell receptor beta chains from one sample sequenced in a study of shared clonotypes between healthy human individuals. Method: immunoSEQ multiplex PCR; TCRdb's copy keeps in-frame clones and lacks some. The table lists hundreds of thousands of clones, roughly 98% of them singletons, with 0.3% in the top ten. Terminally differentiated effector memory CD45RA+ cells were excluded by CCR7 positive selection of CD45RO-negative cells. Sequencing was performed on naive CD8+ T cells sorted from blood. The receptors stem from a man aged 30 to 45 in good health.

This sequence joins TRBV29-1 and TRBJ1-2; D gene uncertain. Germline V CDR1 and CDR2: SQVTM, ANQGSEA. The CDR3 consists of 11 residues. The germline V and J ends were trimmed by 4 bases and 8 bases, with 11 bases remaining between them. The CDR3 DNA is TGCAGCGTTGGATGGGTACAGGGCTACACCTTC. It yields the protein CSVGWVQGYTF.

Of note for this clone: The same CDR3 can be traced to other DNA sequences in this sample. This chain's CDR3 is CASSLELGELFF. Here the CDR3 DNA reads TGTGCCAGCAGCTTAGAACTCGGGGAGCTGTTTTTT. The chain uses TRBV7-9 and TRBJ2-2; no clear D gene. Deletions cut 1 base from V and 7 bases from J, with 4 bases between. The length of the CDR3 is 12 residues. Germline V gene sequence: CDR1 SEHNR, CDR2 FQNEAQ (reference sequence).

Only one count was recorded for this clone. The same CDR3 also results from other DNA sequences found in this sample. The rearrangement links TRBV11-2 to TRBJ2-7, with 8 positions matching TRBD1. The CDR3 is 14 residues long. Germline CDR1 is SGHAT and CDR2 is FQNNGV. Losses at the gene ends were 1 base for V and 4 bases for J; bases not matched to a gene: 3. The CDR3 sequence: CASSLGQGAYEQYF. CDR3 bases: TGTGCCAGCAGCTTAGGCCAGGGGGCTTACGAGCAGTACTTC.

The chain couples TRBV7-9 to TRBJ2-2, with D possibly TRBD1 on 6 matching bases. The length of the CDR3 is 15 residues. The V and J ends lost 5 bases and 5 bases respectively, with 15 bases between them. Germline V gene sequence: CDR1 SEHNR, CDR2 FQNEAQ (reference sequence). This chain's CDR3 is CASSPWIGGTGELFF. CDR3 in DNA: TGTGCCAGCAGCCCTTGGATAGGGGGTACCGGGGAGCTGTTTTTT.

The chain couples TRBV13 to TRBJ1-3; unclear D gene. Germline V gene sequence: CDR1 PRHDT, CDR2 FYEKMQ (reference sequence). CDR3 size: 15 residues. Trimming left V 5 bases short and J 2 bases short, with 13 bases between. This CDR3 is CASSLGMDPGNTIYF. The CDR3 DNA sequence: TGTGCCAGCAGCCTTGGTATGGACCCTGGAAACACCATATATTTT.

This chain uses TRBV7-9 with TRBJ2-7; D gene uncertain. This CDR3 comprises 15 residues. The germline V and J ends were trimmed by 5 bases and 3 bases, with 17 bases remaining between them. CDR1 SEHNR and CDR2 FQNEAQ come from the germline V gene (reference sequence). The CDR3 sequence is CASSPGLPSGYEQYF. The CDR3 DNA reads as TGTGCCAGCAGCCCAGGCCTCCCTTCGGGCTACGAGCAGTACTTC.

CDR3 nucleotide sequence: TGTGCCAGCGGAATCAGGGCAGAGACCCAGTACTTC. Translated: CASGIRAETQYF. The chain uses TRBV6-5 and TRBJ2-5; TRBD1 is a possible D gene (5 bases). Per germline, CDR1 MNHEY and CDR2 SVGAGI. CDR3 length equals 12 residues. V was shortened by 8 bases and J by 4 bases, with 11 bases between the two germline ends.

The chain has TRBV10-3 and TRBJ2-7, with D perhaps TRBD2 (5 bases). Germline V gives CDR1 ENHRY, CDR2 SYGVKD. The CDR3 totals 12 residues. The ends were cut back, 4 bases at V and 5 bases at J, with 9 bases in the middle. The CDR3 reads CAISAGSHEQYF. CDR3 coding DNA: TGTGCCATCAGTGCGGGGAGTCACGAGCAGTACTTC.

This clone appeared a single time. Here the CDR3 DNA reads TGTGCCAGCAGTGACCGACCGGGACAGGGAGCCCACGAGCAGTACTTC. Residues: CASSDRPGQGAHEQYF. The chain recombines TRBV28 with TRBJ2-7; 9 bases align to TRBD1. Losses at the gene ends were 5 bases for V and 5 bases for J; bases not matched to a gene: 13. There are 16 residues in the CDR3. In germline, CDR1 is MDHEN, CDR2 SYDVKM.

The V and J genes are TRBV7-8 and TRBJ2-2, with TRBD1 matching 7 bases. The CDR3 has 13 amino acids. Germline CDR1 reads SGHVS; CDR2 reads FQNEAQ. With V trimmed by 10 bases and J by 4 bases, 6 bases remained unmatched. DNA for the CDR3: TGTGCCACCCTAGACAGGGTCACCGGGGAGCTGTTTTTT. The encoded protein is CATLDRVTGELFF.

The rearrangement uses TRBV27 and TRBJ1-5; D is undetermined. The CDR3 loop spans 15 amino acids. V was shortened by 3 bases and J by 0 bases, with 9 bases between the two germline ends. Germline values: CDR1 MNHEY, CDR2 SMNVEV (reference sequence). DNA for the CDR3: TGTGCCAGCAGTTTGGGCACTTATAGCAATCAGCCCCAGCATTTT. Translated: CASSLGTYSNQPQHF.

The chain couples TRBV7-9 to TRBJ2-5; 7 nucleotides agree with TRBD2. After removal of 5 bases from V and 2 bases from J, the junction contained 5 bases not matched to a gene. The germline gives CDR1 SEHNR, CDR2 FQNEAQ (reference sequence). This CDR3 spans 14 amino acids. The CDR3 sequence is CASSRPGGQETQYF. In DNA, the CDR3 is TGTGCCAGCAGCCGGCCCGGGGGGCAAGAGACCCAGTACTTC.

A single count supports this clone. The chain links TRBV5-5 to TRBJ2-2; TRBD2 aligns across 7 bases. J was trimmed by 7 bases and V by 10 bases; bases with no gene match: 13. Germline CDR1 is SGHKS and CDR2 is YYEKEE (reference sequence). The CDR3 spans 14 residues. The CDR3 coding sequence is TGTGCCTGCTCGGCGGGAGATGGTAGCGGGGAGCTGTTTTTT. This translates into CACSAGDGSGELFF. Full variable domain (rest looked up from reference TRBV5-5 and TRBJ2-2): DAGVTQSPTHLIKTRGQQVTLRCSPISGHKSVSWYQQVLGQGPQFIFQYYEKEERGRGNFPDRFSARQFPNYSSELNVNALLLGDSALYLCACSAGDGSGELFFGEGSRLTVL.

This CDR3 reads CASSSGYTNTEAFF. The CDR3 region has the DNA TGTGCCAGCAGTTCAGGGTATACGAACACTGAAGCTTTCTTT. This chain links TRBV27 with TRBJ1-1; D is possibly TRBD1 (5 bases). This CDR3 comprises 14 residues. V lost 4 bases, J lost 1 base, and 10 bases lay in between. Germline V gene lookup returns CDR1 MNHEY and CDR2 SMNVEV (reference sequence).

The chain recombines TRBV11-2 with TRBJ2-1; 9 nucleotides line up with TRBD2. The length of the CDR3 is 16 residues. Germline trimming cut 7 bases from V and 0 bases from J; bases unmatched to any gene: 7. Germline assignment: CDR1 SGHAT and CDR2 FQNNGV. For the CDR3, the DNA is TGTGCCAGCAACCCGCTTAGCGGGAGCTCCTACAATGAGCAGTTCTTC. Translated, it gives CASNPLSGSSYNEQFF.

CDR3 sequence (DNA): TGTGCCTGGAATAAAAGGGTCAATGAGCAGTTCTTC. Residues: CAWNKRVNEQFF. The V gene is TRBV30, the J gene TRBJ2-1; D not resolved. In germline, CDR1 is GTSNPN, CDR2 SVGIG (reference sequence). The CDR3 totals 12 residues. V shed 4 bases and J shed 6 bases, with 10 bases lying between them.

This chain connects TRBV28 to TRBJ2-7; TRBD1 might be the D (5 bases). This CDR3 is built from 12 residues. The V gene lost 7 bases and the J gene lost 6 bases, with 13 bases spanning the gap. Germline V gene sequence: CDR1 MDHEN, CDR2 SYDVKM. Here the CDR3 reads CASNVRESEQYF. For the CDR3, the DNA is TGTGCCAGCAACGTCAGGGAAAGCGAGCAGTACTTC.

This clone was seen only once. The V and J genes are TRBV5-4 and TRBJ2-2; 10 nucleotides match TRBD1. Germline V gives CDR1 SGHNT, CDR2 YYREEE (reference sequence). CDR3 length: 16 residues. The V and J ends lost 2 bases and 7 bases, in that order; junction bases with no gene match: 8. The CDR3 loop is CASSFTGTGEIGELFF. The CDR3 nucleotides read TGTGCCAGCAGCTTCACCGGGACAGGGGAAATCGGGGAGCTGTTTTTT.

J is TRBJ1-1 and V is TRBV6-6, with no clear D. The CDR3 totals 14 residues. The germline V gene has CDR1 MNHNY and CDR2 SVGAGI (reference sequence). V lost 4 bases and J lost 5, with 14 bases in between. The CDR3 spells CASSSTAVGTEAFF. DNA of the CDR3: TGTGCCAGCAGTTCTACAGCCGTGGGGACTGAAGCTTTCTTT.

This clone showed up just once. V gene TRBV4-3 combines with J gene TRBJ2-7, with 8 bases identical to TRBD2. Germline lookup yields CDR1 LGHNA and CDR2 YSLEER. After removal of 0 bases from V and 0 bases from J, the junction contained 7 bases not matched to a gene. The CDR3 contains 17 residues. CDR3 sequence: CASSQDRISGTSYEQYF. CDR3 DNA: TGCGCCAGCAGCCAAGATCGGATTAGCGGGACCTCCTACGAGCAGTACTTC.

The chain joins TRBV5-5 to TRBJ1-5; D ambiguous. The CDR3 has 15 amino acids. V was trimmed by 0 bases and J by 0 bases, leaving 7 bases between them. The germline V gene has CDR1 SGHKS and CDR2 YYEKEE (reference sequence). The CDR3 sequence is CASSLGWDSNQPQHF. The CDR3 region has the DNA TGTGCCAGCAGCTTGGGTTGGGATAGCAATCAGCCCCAGCATTTT. The full variable domain, in which reference TRBV5-5 and TRBJ1-5 provide the parts outside the CDR3, is DAGVTQSPTHLIKTRGQQVTLRCSPISGHKSVSWYQQVLGQGPQFIFQYYEKEERGRGNFPDRFSARQFPNYSSELNVNALLLGDSALYLCASSLGWDSNQPQHFGDGTRLSIL.

The J gene is TRBJ1-5, the V gene TRBV2; D call uncertain. Germline-derived CDR1 and CDR2 are SNHLY and FYNNEI. Trimming took 7 bases from V and 4 from J, leaving 11 bases between them. CDR3 length equals 13 residues. CDR3 sequence reads: CASKTGWNQPQHF. DNA for the CDR3: TGTGCCAGCAAAACGGGTTGGAATCAGCCCCAGCATTTT. Supplemented by reference TRBV2 and TRBJ1-5, the full variable domain reads EPEVTQTPSHQVTQMGQEVILRCVPISNHLYFYWYRQILGQKVEFLVSFYNNEISEKSEIFDDQFSVERPDGSNFTLKIRSTKLEDSAMYFCASKTGWNQPQHFGDGTRLSIL.